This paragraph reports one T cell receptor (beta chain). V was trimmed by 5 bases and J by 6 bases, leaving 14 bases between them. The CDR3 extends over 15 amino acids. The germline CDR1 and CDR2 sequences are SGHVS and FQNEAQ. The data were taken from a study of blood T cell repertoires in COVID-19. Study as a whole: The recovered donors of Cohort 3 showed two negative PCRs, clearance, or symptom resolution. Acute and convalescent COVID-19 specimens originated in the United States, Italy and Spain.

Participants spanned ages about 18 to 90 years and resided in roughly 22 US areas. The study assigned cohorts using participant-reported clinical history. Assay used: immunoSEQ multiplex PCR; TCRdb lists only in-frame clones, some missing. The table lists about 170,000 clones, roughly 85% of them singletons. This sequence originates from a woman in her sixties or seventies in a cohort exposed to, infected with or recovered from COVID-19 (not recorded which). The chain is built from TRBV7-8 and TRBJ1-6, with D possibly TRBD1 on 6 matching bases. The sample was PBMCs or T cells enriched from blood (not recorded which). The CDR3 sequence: CASSPSGGPNSPLHF. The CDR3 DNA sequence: TGTGCCAGCAGCCCCTCGGGGGGCCCTAATTCACCCCTCCACTTT.